The rows below give T cell receptor beta chains drawn from one sample of a study of blood T cell repertoires in COVID-19. Produced via immunoSEQ multiplex PCR; TCRdb's table is partial and in-frame only. The data contain roughly 300,000 clones, roughly 88% of them singletons. Sequenced input: PBMCs or T cells enriched from blood (not recorded which). These receptors all come from a woman aged 35 to 49 with acute COVID-19. The CDR3 runs from the conserved cysteine through the conserved F or W. Each record gives: CDR3 protein, CDR3 DNA, D gene, V gene, J gene, clone size. The D gene is left open where the match is weak. Expanded clones get a size class; other rows say once, few or many, or leave the size out.

CDR3aa: CASMGGAGAYNEQFF
CDR3nt: TGTGCCAGCATGGGTGGGGCGGGAGCCTACAATGAGCAGTTCTTC
d_gene: TRBD2
v_gene: TRBV2
j_gene: TRBJ2-1
abundance: -

CDR3aa: CATSDLLGSYNQPQHF
CDR3nt: TGTGCCACCAGTGATTTGTTAGGGAGCTACAATCAGCCCCAGCATTTT
d_gene: -
v_gene: TRBV24-1
j_gene: TRBJ1-5
abundance: -

CDR3aa: CASTDAGTPNTEAFF
CDR3nt: TGTGCCAGCACCGATGCCGGGACACCGAACACTGAAGCTTTCTTT
d_gene: -
v_gene: TRBV28
j_gene: TRBJ1-1
abundance: few

CDR3aa: CASRSAEGWETQYF
CDR3nt: TGTGCCAGCAGGTCGGCGGAGGGGTGGGAGACCCAGTACTTC
d_gene: -
v_gene: TRBV27
j_gene: TRBJ2-5
abundance: once

CDR3aa: CASNPGVGTQYF
CDR3nt: TGTGCCAGCAACCCGGGGGTAGGGACGCAGTATTTT
d_gene: -
v_gene: TRBV2
j_gene: TRBJ2-3
abundance: -

CDR3aa: CASSLGTSGKQETQYF
CDR3nt: TGTGCCAGCAGCTTAGGGACTAGCGGGAAACAAGAGACCCAGTACTTC
d_gene: TRBD2
v_gene: TRBV11-2
j_gene: TRBJ2-5
abundance: -

CDR3aa: CATTGTGPNNEQFF
CDR3nt: TGTGCCACCACCGGGACAGGGCCCAACAATGAGCAGTTCTTC
d_gene: TRBD1
v_gene: TRBV24-1
j_gene: TRBJ2-1
abundance: -

CDR3aa: CASARTSPISYEQYF
CDR3nt: TGTGCCAGCGCAAGGACTAGCCCCATCTCCTACGAGCAGTACTTC
d_gene: TRBD2
v_gene: TRBV18
j_gene: TRBJ2-7
abundance: -

CDR3aa: CASSKTGGESNQPQHF
CDR3nt: TGTGCCAGCAGCAAAACAGGGGGCGAAAGCAATCAGCCCCAGCATTTT
d_gene: TRBD1
v_gene: TRBV2
j_gene: TRBJ1-5
abundance: -

CDR3aa: CASSLMGGVTYNEQFF
CDR3nt: TGTGCCAGCAGTTTAATGGGGGGGGTCACCTACAATGAGCAGTTCTTC
d_gene: TRBD2
v_gene: TRBV27
j_gene: TRBJ2-1
abundance: -

CDR3aa: CASSLGEAVPYEQYF
CDR3nt: TGTGCCAGCAGCTTAGGAGAGGCCGTTCCCTACGAGCAGTACTTC
d_gene: -
v_gene: TRBV7-6
j_gene: TRBJ2-7
abundance: -

CDR3aa: CASSPYGTANSGNTIYF
CDR3nt: TGTGCCAGCTCACCATACGGGACAGCGAACTCTGGAAACACCATATATTTT
d_gene: TRBD1
v_gene: TRBV18
j_gene: TRBJ1-3
abundance: once

CDR3aa: CASRPDGGDTQYF
CDR3nt: TGTGCCAGCAGACCCGACGGAGGAGATACGCAGTATTTT
d_gene: -
v_gene: TRBV7-2
j_gene: TRBJ2-3
abundance: -

CDR3aa: CASSLNPGNTGELFF
CDR3nt: TGTGCCAGCAGCTTAAATCCGGGGAACACCGGGGAGCTGTTTTTT
d_gene: -
v_gene: TRBV7-2
j_gene: TRBJ2-2
abundance: few

CDR3aa: CATSPSGQGDNEQFF
CDR3nt: TGTGCCACCAGCCCGTCGGGGCAGGGGGACAATGAGCAGTTCTTC
d_gene: TRBD1
v_gene: TRBV15
j_gene: TRBJ2-1
abundance: -

CDR3aa: CASSESGHTGNTIYF
CDR3nt: TGTGCCAGCAGTGAATCGGGTCATACTGGAAACACCATATATTTT
d_gene: -
v_gene: TRBV25-1
j_gene: TRBJ1-3
abundance: few

CDR3aa: CASSELGQGRLNTGELFF
CDR3nt: TGTGCCAGCAGTGAATTGGGTCAGGGGAGACTTAACACCGGGGAGCTGTTTTTT
d_gene: -
v_gene: TRBV25-1
j_gene: TRBJ2-2
abundance: once